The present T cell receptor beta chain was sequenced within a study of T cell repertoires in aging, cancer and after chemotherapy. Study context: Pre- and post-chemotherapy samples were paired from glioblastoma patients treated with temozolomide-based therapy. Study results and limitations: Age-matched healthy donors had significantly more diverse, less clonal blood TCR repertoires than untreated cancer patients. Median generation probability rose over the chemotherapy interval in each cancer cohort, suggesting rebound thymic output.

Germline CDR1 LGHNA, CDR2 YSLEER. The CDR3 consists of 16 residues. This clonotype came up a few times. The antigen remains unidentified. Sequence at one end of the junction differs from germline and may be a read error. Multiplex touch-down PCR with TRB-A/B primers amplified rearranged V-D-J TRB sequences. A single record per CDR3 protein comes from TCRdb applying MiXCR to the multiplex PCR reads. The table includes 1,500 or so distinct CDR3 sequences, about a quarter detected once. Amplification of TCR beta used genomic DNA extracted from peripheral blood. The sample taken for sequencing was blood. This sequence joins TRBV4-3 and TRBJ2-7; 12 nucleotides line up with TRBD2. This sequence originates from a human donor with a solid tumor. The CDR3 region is CASSQGTSGFSYEQYF. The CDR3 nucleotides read TGTGCCAGCAGCCAAGGGACTAGCGGGTTTTCCTACGAGCAGTACTTC.